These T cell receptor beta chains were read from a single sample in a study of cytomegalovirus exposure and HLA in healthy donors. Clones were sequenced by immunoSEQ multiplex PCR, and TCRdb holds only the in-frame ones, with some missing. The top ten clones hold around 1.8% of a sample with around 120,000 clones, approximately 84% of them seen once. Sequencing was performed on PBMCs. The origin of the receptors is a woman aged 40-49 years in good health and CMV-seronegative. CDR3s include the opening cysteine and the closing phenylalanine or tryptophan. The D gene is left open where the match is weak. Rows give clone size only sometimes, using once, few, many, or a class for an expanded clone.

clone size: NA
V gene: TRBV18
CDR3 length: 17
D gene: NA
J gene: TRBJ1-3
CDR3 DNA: TGTGCCAGCTCACGTTCCAGTTTAGGGACAAAAGGAAACACCATATATTTT
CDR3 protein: CASSRSSLGTKGNTIYF

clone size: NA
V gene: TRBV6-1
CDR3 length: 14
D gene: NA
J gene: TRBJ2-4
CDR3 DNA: TGTGCCAGCAGTGAGTCCGTCCCCAAAAACATTCAGTACTTC
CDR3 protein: CASSESVPKNIQYF

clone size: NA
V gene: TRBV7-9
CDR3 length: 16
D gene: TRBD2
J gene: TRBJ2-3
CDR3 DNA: TGTGCCAGCAGCCTTACTAGCGGGGGGAACACAGATACGCAGTATTTT
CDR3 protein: CASSLTSGGNTDTQYF

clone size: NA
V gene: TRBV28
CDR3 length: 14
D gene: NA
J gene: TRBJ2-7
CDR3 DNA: TGTGCCAGCAGTTTAGGCTCTAGGTCCCACGAGCAGTACTTC
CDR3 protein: CASSLGSRSHEQYF

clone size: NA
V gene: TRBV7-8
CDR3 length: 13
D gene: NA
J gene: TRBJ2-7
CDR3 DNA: TGTGCCGGTAGCCGGGGGGCCTCCTACGAGCAGTACTTC
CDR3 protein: CAGSRGASYEQYF

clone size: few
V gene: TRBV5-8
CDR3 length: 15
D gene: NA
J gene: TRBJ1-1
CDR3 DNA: TGTGCCAGCAGCTTGGCGGGGTGGGCGAACACTGAAGCTTTCTTT
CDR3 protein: CASSLAGWANTEAFF

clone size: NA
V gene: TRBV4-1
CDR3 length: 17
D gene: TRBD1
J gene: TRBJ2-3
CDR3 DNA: TGCGCCAGCAGCGAATTCCCTCCGGGACAGCGCACAGATACGCAGTATTTT
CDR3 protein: CASSEFPPGQRTDTQYF

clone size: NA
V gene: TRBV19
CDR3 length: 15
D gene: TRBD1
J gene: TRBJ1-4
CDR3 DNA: TGTGCCAGTAGCACCCCGGGACAGCCTAATGAAAAACTGTTTTTT
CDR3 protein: CASSTPGQPNEKLFF

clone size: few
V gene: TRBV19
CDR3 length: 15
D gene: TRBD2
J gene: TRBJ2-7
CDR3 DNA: TGTGCCAGTAGACCACTAGCGGGAGGGCTCCACGAGCAGTACTTC
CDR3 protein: CASRPLAGGLHEQYF

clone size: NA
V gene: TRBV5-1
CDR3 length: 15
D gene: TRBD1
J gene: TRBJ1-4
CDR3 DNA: TGCGCCAGCAGCTTGGGTAGCAGGGGGGAAGAAAAACTGTTTTTT
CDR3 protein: CASSLGSRGEEKLFF

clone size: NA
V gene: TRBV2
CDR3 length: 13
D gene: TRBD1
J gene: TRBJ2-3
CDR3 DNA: TGTGCCATCCTGACAGGGAGCACAGATACGCAGTATTTT
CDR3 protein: CAILTGSTDTQYF

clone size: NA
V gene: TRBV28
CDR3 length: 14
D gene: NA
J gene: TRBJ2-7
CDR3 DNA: TGTGCCAGCAGTTCCCCGGTCCTCCTTTACGAGCAGTACTTC
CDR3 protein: CASSSPVLLYEQYF

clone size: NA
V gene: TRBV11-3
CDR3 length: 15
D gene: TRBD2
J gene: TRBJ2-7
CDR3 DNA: TGTGCCAGCACCCCCCCCAGGAGGGAGGGACACGAGCAGTACTTC
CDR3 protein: CASTPPRREGHEQYF

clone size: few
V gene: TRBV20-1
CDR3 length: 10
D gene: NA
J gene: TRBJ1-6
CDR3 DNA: TGCAGTGCTAGTGGCACACCCCTCCACTTT
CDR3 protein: CSASGTPLHF

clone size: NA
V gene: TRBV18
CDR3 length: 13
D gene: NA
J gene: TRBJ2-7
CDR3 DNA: TGTGCCAGCTCACCGTCCAGGATTTACGAGCAGTACTTC
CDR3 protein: CASSPSRIYEQYF

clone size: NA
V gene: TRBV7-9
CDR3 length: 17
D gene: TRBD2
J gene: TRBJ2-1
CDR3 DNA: TGTGCCAGCAGCTTTATACCCGGGCTAGCGGAATATAATGAGCAGTTCTTC
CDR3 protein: CASSFIPGLAEYNEQFF

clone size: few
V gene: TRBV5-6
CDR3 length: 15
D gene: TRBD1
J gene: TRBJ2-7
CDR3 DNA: TGTGCCAGCAGCGTACCGGGACAGGGAAAGGACGAGCAGTACTTC
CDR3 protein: CASSVPGQGKDEQYF

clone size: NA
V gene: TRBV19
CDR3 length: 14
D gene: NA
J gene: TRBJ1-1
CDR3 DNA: TGTGCCAGTAGTATAAATGGGGCCGAGACTGAAGCTTTCTTT
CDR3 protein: CASSINGAETEAFF

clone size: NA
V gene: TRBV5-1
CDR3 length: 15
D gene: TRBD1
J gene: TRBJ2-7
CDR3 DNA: TGCGCCAGCAGCTTTCAGGGGGCGATTCACTCCGAGCAGTACTTC
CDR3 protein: CASSFQGAIHSEQYF

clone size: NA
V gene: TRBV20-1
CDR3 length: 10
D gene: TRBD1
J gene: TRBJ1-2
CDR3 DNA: TGCAGTGCAACGGCGGACAGGGAAAACTTC
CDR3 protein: CSATADRENF

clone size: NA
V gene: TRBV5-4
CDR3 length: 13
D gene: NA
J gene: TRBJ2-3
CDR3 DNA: TGTGCCAGCAGCTTGGGAACGGCAGATACGCAGTATTTT
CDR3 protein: CASSLGTADTQYF

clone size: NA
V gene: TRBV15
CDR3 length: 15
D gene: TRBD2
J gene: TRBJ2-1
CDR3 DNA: TGTGCCACCAGCCGCGGGGGGGCCGGGCGCAATGAGCAGTTCTTC
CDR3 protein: CATSRGGAGRNEQFF

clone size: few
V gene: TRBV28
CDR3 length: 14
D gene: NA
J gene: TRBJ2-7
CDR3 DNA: TGTGCCAGCACCACAGAAGGCAGGGGCTACGAGCAGTACTTC
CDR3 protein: CASTTEGRGYEQYF

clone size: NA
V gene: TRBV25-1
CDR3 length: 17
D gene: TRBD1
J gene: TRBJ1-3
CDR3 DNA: TGTGCCAGCAGTAAACCCGGGACAGGCGTCTCTGGAAACACCATATATTTT
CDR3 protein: CASSKPGTGVSGNTIYF

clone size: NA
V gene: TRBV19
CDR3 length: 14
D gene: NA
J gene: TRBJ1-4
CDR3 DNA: TGTGCCAGTAGTAGGGCAGGAACTAATGAAAAACTGTTTTTT
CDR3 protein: CASSRAGTNEKLFF

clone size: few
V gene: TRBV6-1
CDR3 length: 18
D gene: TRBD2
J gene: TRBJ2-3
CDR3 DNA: TGTGCCAGCAGTGAAGGAGCGACTAGCGGATCTAGCACAGATACGCAGTATTTT
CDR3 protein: CASSEGATSGSSTDTQYF

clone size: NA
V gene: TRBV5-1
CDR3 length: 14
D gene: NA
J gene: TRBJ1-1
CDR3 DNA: TGCGCCAGCAGTAAGGAGGGATACGGCACTGAAGCTTTCTTT
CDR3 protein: CASSKEGYGTEAFF

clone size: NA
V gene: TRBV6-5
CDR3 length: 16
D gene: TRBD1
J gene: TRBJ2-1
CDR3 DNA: TGTGCCAGCAGTTACTATGGGACAGTCTCCTACAATGAGCAGTTCTTC
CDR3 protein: CASSYYGTVSYNEQFF

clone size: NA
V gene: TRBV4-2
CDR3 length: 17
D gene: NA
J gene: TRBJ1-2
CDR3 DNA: TGTGCCAGCAGCCAAGATGTAAAATCAGGGCAGGTACGGGGCTACACCTTC
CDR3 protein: CASSQDVKSGQVRGYTF

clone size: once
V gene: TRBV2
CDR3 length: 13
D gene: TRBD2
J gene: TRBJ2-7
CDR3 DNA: TGTGCCGGGGGACTAGCGGGAGTATCCGAGCAGTACTTC
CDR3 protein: CAGGLAGVSEQYF

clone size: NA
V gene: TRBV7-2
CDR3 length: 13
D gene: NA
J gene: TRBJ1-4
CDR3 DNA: TGTGCCAGCAGCTTAGTATCAGGCAGGGCAATGTTTTTT
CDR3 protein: CASSLVSGRAMFF

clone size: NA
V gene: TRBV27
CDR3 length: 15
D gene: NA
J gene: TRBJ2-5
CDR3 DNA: TGTGCCAGCAGTTTAAGTAGACTCTCCCAAGAGACCCAGTACTTC
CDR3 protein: CASSLSRLSQETQYF

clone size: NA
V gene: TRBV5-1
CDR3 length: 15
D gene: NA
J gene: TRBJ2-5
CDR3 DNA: TGCGCCAGCAGCTTGGTTCCGCTAGCAGAAGAGACCCAGTACTTC
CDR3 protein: CASSLVPLAEETQYF

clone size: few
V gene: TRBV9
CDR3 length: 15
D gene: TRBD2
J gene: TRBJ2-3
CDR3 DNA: TGTGCCAGCAGCGTGGAGGACTTCGGGGGGGATACGCAGTATTTT
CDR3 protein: CASSVEDFGGDTQYF

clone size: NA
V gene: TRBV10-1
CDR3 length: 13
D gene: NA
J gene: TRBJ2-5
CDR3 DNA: TGCGCCAGCAAGAGGCTCCGGGGGGAGACCCAGTACTTC
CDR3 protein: CASKRLRGETQYF

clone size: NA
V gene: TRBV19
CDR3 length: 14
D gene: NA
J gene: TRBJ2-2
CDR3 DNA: TGTGCCAGTAGCTCCAGGGTGAACACCGGGGAGCTGTTTTTT
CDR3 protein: CASSSRVNTGELFF

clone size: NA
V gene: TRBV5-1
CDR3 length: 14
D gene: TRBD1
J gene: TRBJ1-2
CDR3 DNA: TGCGCCAGCAGACGGGACAGTGCAAACTATGGCTACACCTTC
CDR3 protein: CASRRDSANYGYTF

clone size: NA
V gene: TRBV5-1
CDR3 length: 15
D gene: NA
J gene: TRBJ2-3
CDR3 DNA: TGCGCCAGCAGCTTGGCCGACTACGGCACAGATACGCAGTATTTT
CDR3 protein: CASSLADYGTDTQYF

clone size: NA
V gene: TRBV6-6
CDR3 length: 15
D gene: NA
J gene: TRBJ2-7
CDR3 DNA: TGTGCCAGCAGGGAAAGGGGACAACTAGTCAGGGAGCAGTACTTC
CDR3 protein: CASRERGQLVREQYF

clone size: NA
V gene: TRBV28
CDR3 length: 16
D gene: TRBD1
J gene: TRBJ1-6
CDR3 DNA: TGTGCCAGCAGTTCCCCGACAGGGGGCGCGGATTCACCCCTCCACTTT
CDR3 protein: CASSSPTGGADSPLHF

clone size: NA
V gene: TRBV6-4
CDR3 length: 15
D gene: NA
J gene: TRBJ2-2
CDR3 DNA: TGTGCCAGCATCCGCCTCATTGGCGGCACCGGGGAGCTGTTTTTT
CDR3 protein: CASIRLIGGTGELFF

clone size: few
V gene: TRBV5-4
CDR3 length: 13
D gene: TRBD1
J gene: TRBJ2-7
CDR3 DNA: TGTGCCAGCAGCTCACAGGGGTACTACGAGCAGTACTTC
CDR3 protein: CASSSQGYYEQYF

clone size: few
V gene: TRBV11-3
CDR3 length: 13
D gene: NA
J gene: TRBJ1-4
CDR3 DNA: TGTGCCAGCAGCGGAGGGCGGAGTGAAAAACTGTTTTTT
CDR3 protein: CASSGGRSEKLFF

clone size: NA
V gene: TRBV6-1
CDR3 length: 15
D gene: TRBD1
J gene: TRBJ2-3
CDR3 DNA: TGTGCCAGCTCCCCGCACCGAGACAGGGCAGATACGCAGTATTTT
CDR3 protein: CASSPHRDRADTQYF

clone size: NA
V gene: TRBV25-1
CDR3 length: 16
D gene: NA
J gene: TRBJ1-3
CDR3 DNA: TGTGCCAGCAGTGACCCATACAGAGACCAAGGAAACACCATATATTTT
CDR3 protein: CASSDPYRDQGNTIYF

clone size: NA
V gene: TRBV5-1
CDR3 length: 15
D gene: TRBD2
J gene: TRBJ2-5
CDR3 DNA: TGCGCCAGCAGCTTTCAAGGACTAGCGGAAGAGACCCAGTACTTC
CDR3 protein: CASSFQGLAEETQYF

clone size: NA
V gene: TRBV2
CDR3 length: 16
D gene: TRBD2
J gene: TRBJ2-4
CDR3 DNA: TGTGCCAGCAGTGACCCGGGAGGACTAGCCAAAAACATTCAGTACTTC
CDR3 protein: CASSDPGGLAKNIQYF

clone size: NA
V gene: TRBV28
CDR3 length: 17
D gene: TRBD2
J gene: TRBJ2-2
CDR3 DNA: TGTGCCAGCAGCACACTAGCGGGAGGTAATTTTGGCGGGGAGCTGTTTTTT
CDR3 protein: CASSTLAGGNFGGELFF

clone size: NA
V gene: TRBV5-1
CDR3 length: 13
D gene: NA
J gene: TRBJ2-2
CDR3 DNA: TGCGCCAGCAGAGGGGAAAACACCGGGGAGCTGTTTTTT
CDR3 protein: CASRGENTGELFF

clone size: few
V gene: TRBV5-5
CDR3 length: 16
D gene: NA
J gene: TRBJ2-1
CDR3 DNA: TGTGCCAGCAGCTTTCAGACAGGCCCCCTTCAGAATGAGCAGTTCTTC
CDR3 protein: CASSFQTGPLQNEQFF

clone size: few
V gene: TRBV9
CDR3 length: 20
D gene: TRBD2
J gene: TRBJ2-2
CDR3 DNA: TGTGCCAGCAGCCCGACTAATCCGTACAGCGGGGTTTGGGGGACCGGGGAGCTGTTTTTT
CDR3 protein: CASSPTNPYSGVWGTGELFF

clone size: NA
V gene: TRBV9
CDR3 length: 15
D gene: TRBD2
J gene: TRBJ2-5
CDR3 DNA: TGTGCCAGCAGCGGGGGGGGACCGGAACAAGAGACCCAGTACTTC
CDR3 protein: CASSGGGPEQETQYF

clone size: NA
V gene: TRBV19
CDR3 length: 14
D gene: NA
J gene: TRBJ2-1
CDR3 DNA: TGTGCCAGTAGTATAGGAAGGGGGGGGAATGAGCAGTTCTTC
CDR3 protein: CASSIGRGGNEQFF